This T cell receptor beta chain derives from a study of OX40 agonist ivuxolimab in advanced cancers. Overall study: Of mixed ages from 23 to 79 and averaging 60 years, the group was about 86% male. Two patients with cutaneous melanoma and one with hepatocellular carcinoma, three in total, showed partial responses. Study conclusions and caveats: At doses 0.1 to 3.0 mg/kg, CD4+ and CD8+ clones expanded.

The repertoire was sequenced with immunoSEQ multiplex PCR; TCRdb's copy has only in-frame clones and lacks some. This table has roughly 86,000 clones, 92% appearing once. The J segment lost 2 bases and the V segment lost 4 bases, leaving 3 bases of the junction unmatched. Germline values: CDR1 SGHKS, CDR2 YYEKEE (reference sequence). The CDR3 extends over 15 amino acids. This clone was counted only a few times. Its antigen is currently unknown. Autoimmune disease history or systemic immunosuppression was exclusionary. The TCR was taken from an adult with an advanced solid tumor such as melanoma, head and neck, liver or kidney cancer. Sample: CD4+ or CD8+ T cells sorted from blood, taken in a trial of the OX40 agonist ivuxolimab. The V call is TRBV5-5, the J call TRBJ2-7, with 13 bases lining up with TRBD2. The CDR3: CASSAGTSGTYEQYF. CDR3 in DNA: TGTGCCAGCAGCGCCGGGACTAGCGGGACCTACGAGCAGTACTTC.